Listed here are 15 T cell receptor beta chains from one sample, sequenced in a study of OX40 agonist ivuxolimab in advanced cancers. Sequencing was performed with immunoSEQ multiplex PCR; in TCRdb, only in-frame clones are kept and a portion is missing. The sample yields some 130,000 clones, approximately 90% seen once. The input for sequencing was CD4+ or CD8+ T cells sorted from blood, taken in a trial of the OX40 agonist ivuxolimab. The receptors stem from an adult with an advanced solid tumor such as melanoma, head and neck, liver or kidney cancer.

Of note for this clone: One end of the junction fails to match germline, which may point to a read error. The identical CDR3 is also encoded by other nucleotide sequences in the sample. CDR3 coding DNA: TGTGCCAGTAGTTACTCGAACCAGGCAGACTACGAGCAGTACTTC. Translating gives CASSYSNQADYEQYF. The chain uses TRBV6-5 and TRBJ2-7; D gene unclear. CDR1 and CDR2 from the germline V gene are MNHEY and SVGAGI. The CDR3 covers 15 residues.

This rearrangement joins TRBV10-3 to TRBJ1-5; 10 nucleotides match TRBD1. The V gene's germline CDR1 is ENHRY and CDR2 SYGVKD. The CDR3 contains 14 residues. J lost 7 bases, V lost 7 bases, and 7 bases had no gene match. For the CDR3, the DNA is TGTGCCATCAAGGGACAGGGGTTCAAACAGCCCCAGCATTTT. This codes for CAIKGQGFKQPQHF.

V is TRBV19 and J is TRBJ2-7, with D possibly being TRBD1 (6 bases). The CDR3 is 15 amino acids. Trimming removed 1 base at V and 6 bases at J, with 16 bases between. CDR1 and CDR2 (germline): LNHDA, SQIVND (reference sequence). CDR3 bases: TGTGCCAGTAGTATAGGGATGGGGCCAGGGGTCGAGCAGTACTTC. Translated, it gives CASSIGMGPGVEQYF.

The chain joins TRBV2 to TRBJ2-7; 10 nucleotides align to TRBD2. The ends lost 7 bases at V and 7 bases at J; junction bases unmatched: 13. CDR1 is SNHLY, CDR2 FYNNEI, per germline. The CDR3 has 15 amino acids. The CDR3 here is CASTLGAGGPEEQYF. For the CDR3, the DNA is TGTGCCAGCACCCTAGGAGCGGGAGGGCCGGAGGAGCAGTACTTC.

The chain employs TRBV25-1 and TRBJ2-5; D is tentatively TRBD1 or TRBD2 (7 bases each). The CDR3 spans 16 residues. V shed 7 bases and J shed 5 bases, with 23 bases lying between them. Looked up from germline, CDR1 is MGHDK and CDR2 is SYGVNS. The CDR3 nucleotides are TGTGCCAGCAATCCAGCGGGGACAGCGACTCGGGAGACCCAGTACTTC. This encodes CASNPAGTATRETQYF.

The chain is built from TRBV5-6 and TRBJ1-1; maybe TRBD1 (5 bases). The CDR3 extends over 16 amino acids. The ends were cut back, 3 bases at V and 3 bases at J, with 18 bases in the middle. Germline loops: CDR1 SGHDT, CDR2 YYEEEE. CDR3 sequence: CASSSKYRRGDTEAFF. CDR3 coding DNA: TGTGCCAGCAGCTCTAAGTACAGGCGCGGGGACACTGAAGCTTTCTTT.

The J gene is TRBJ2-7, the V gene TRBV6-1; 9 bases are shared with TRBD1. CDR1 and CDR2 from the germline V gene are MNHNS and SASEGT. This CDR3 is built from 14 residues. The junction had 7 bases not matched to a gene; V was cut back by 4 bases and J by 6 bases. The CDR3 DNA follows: TGTGCCAGCAGTGTGGGACAGGGTCACCTCGAGCAGTACTTC. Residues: CASSVGQGHLEQYF.

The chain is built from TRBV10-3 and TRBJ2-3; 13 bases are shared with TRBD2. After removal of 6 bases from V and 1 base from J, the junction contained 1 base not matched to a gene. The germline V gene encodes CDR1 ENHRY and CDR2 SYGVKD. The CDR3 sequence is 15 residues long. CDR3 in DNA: TGTGCCATCAGGGGGACTAGCGGGGGCACAGATACGCAGTATTTT. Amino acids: CAIRGTSGGTDTQYF.

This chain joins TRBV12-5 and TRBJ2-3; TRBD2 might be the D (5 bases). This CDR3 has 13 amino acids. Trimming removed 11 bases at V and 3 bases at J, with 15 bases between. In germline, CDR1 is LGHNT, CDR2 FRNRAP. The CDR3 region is CAAQSGGTDTQYF. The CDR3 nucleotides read TGTGCTGCACAATCTGGCGGGACAGATACGCAGTATTTT.

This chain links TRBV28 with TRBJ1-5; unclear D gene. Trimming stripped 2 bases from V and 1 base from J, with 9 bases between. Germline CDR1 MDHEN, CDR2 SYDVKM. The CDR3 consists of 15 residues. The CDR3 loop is CASSLGQRSNQPQHF. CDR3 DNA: TGTGCCAGCAGTTTAGGTCAGCGAAGCAATCAGCCCCAGCATTTT.

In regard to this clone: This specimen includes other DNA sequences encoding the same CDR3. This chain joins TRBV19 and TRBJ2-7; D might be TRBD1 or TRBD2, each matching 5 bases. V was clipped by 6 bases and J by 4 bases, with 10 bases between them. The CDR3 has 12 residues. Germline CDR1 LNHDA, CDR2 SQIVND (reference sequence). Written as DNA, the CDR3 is TGTGCCAGTAGCGAGGGGAAGTACGAGCAGTACTTC. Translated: CASSEGKYEQYF.

CDR3 residues: CASIFLEGTEAFF. DNA of the CDR3: TGTGCCAGCATATTCCTTGAGGGGACTGAAGCTTTCTTT. The chain has TRBV28 and TRBJ1-1, with a tentative D call TRBD1 (5 bases). Germline V CDR1 and CDR2: MDHEN, SYDVKM. Trimming took off 7 bases at V and 5 bases at J, with 14 bases between the two ends. The CDR3 extends over 13 amino acids.

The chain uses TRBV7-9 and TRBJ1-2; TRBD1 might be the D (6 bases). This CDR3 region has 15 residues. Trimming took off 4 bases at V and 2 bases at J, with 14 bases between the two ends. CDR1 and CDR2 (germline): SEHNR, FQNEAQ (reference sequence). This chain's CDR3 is CASSSSGTPNYGYTF. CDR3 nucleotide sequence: TGTGCCAGCAGCTCCTCCGGGACACCGAACTATGGCTACACCTTC.

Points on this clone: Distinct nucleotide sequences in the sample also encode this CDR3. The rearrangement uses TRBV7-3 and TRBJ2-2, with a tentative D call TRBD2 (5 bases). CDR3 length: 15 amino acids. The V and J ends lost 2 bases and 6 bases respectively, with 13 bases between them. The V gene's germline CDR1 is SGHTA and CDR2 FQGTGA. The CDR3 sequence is CASSLAGKEAGELFF. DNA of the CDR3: TGTGCCAGCAGCTTAGCAGGAAAGGAGGCCGGGGAGCTGTTTTTT.

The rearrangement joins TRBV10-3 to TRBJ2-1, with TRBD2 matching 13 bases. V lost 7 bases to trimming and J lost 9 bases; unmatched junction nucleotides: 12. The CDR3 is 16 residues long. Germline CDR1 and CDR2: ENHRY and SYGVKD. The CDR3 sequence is CAINSPAGLAGTEQFF. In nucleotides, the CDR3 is TGTGCCATCAACAGCCCTGCGGGACTAGCGGGAACTGAGCAGTTCTTC.